One sample yielded the 18 T cell receptor delta chains listed below, sequenced in a study of γδ T cells in repeated Plasmodium falciparum infection (dated by TCRdb to the early 2020s). Receptors were amplified or captured by multiplex PCR. Reads for this sample came from an Illumina MiSeq. Via CATT, TCRdb reprocessed the public reads, and rows with identical DNA were then joined. The sample data list roughly 50,000 delta-chain clones, and about 1.6% of these were observed just once. The ten largest clones add up to 8.6% of the sample. For bulk TCR repertoire analysis, Vgamma9/Vdelta2+ and Vdelta2-negative gammadelta T cell populations were flow-sorted out of peripheral blood mononuclear cells. Specimen: gamma-delta T cells from blood. Receptor source: a pool of human donors (malaria-infected and uninfected, not separated).

A few counts support this clone. TCRdb's protein for this DNA is that of a much larger clone and differs from the translation at residue 5, likely a read error; the protein shown is the DNA translation. The V call is TRDV1, the J call TRDJ1; TRDD3 aligns across 12 bases. The J gene is not listed in TCRdb, so it was assigned here from a DNA match to germline. Germline V gene lookup returns CDR1 TSWWSYY and CDR2 QGS. The CDR3 has 16 residues. V was pared by 3 bases and J by 4 bases, with 6 bases of the junction left unmatched. CDR3: CALGDNWGIHVDKLIF. Here the CDR3 DNA reads TGTGCTCTTGGGGATAACTGGGGGATACACGTCGATAAACTCATCTTT.

Many counts were recorded for this clone. CDR3 DNA: TGTGCTCTTGGGGAACTAAGGTTAAGTCTCCTCCGGCGACTCATCTTT. It codes for CALGELRLSLLRRLIF. The chain has TRDV1 and TRDJ1, with D uncertain. CDR1 is TSWWSYY and CDR2 is QGS in the germline V gene. V was pared by 0 bases and J by 10 bases, with 21 bases between. The CDR3 runs to 16 residues.

For this clone: The translation of this DNA and the TCRdb protein of a much larger clone differ at residue 6, probably owing to a read error; the protein shown here is translated from the DNA. The V and J genes are TRDV1 and TRDJ1; unclear D gene. V lost 2 bases, J lost 0 bases, and 13 bases lay in between. This CDR3 is built from 16 residues. The germline V gene encodes CDR1 TSWWSYY and CDR2 QGS. The CDR3 loop reads CALGETRQGYTDKLIF. In DNA, the CDR3 is TGTGCTCTTGGGGAAACCCGTCAGGGGTACACCGATAAACTCATCTTT.

This clone showed up just a few times. TCRdb's protein, taken from a much larger clone, differs from this DNA's translation at residue 17, likely owing to a read error; the protein displayed comes from the DNA. The V call is TRDV1, the J call TRDJ1; the match to TRDD3 covers 10 bases. The J gene, missing from TCRdb, was assigned here through DNA to germline matching. The CDR3 spans 22 residues. Germline V CDR1 and CDR2: TSWWSYY, QGS. V dropped 1 base and J dropped 3; count of bases not matched to a gene: 23. The CDR3 DNA is TGTGCTCTTGGGGAACCTGGCCTTCCTAGGTACTGGGGGATTGCCTACGCCGATAAACTCATCTTT. The encoded protein is CALGEPGLPRYWGIAYADKLIF.

In its sample, this clone was seen a few times. Given a far larger clone just one base away, this is likely a sequencing read error. Other DNA sequences from this sample encode an identical CDR3 as well. The CDR3 here is CALGDISGGFLTDKLIF. CDR3 DNA: TGCGCTCTTGGGGACATCTCTGGGGGATTCCTCACCGATAAACTCATCTTT. The chain combines TRDV1 with TRDJ1; TRDD3 matches 9 bases. No J gene was available from TCRdb, and it was assigned here by a germline match of the DNA. There are 17 residues in the CDR3. CDR1 is TSWWSYY, CDR2 QGS, per germline.

With respect to this clone: A read error is the likely source, as a far larger clone sits one nucleotide away. Other DNA sequences within the sample encode an identical CDR3. This sequence joins TRDV1 and TRDJ1, with 7 bases matching TRDD3. The CDR3 runs to 22 residues. Germline V gene lookup returns CDR1 TSWWSYY and CDR2 QGS. CDR3 sequence: CALGETGFPPTRGISYTDKLIF. CDR3 nucleotide sequence: TGTGCTCTCGGGGAAACCGGCTTCCCACCGACTAGGGGGATTTCGTACACCGATAAACTCATCTTT.

This clone was detected only a few times. With only one base between it and a far larger clone, this is likely a read error. The same CDR3 is also encoded by other DNA sequences in this sample. This sequence joins TRDV1 and TRDJ1, with 8 bases matching TRDD3. The J gene was not available in TCRdb and was assigned here by matching the DNA to germline segments. Germline V lookup: CDR1 TSWWSYY, CDR2 QGS. V trimming: 7 bases; J trimming: 10 bases; junction bases outside the gene matches: 35. The CDR3 covers 21 residues. The CDR3 nucleotides read TGTGCTCTTGCGGTGGAGACCCATTCCAACAATTACGACTGGGGGTTCACACGACTCATCTTT. As protein: CALAVETHSNNYDWGFTRLIF.

A remark on this clone: For this DNA, TCRdb reports the protein of a much larger clone, which diverges at residue 3, most likely from a read error; the protein presented here is translated directly from the DNA. The chain recombines TRDV1 with TRDJ1; 12 bases agree with TRDD3. TCRdb carries no J gene annotation; the J gene was assigned here by matching the DNA with germline. CDR1 and CDR2 from the germline V gene are TSWWSYY and QGS. The CDR3 extends over 23 amino acids. The CDR3 region is CAPGEPAKSRMNWGIPYTDKLIF. In nucleotides, the CDR3 is TGTGCTCCTGGGGAGCCGGCTAAGAGCAGAATGAACTGGGGGATACCGTACACCGATAAACTCATCTTT.

This clone occurred many times. The chain has TRDV2 and TRDJ3; TRDD3 matches 10 bases. TCRdb records no J gene; here it was assigned by comparing the DNA to germline. CDR1 is GEAIGNYY and CDR2 is EKD in the germline V gene. CDR3 length: 20 residues. Unmatched junction bases numbered 10, after V lost 3 bases and J lost 0 bases. The CDR3: CACDPTGGFEVSWDTRQMFF. In nucleotides, the CDR3 is TGTGCCTGTGACCCTACTGGGGGATTCGAAGTCTCCTGGGACACCCGACAGATGTTTTTC.

This clone was counted many times. CDR3 loop: CALGDPAVLGSKLIF. Written as DNA, the CDR3 is TGTGCTCTTGGGGATCCAGCTGTACTGGGGTCTAAACTCATCTTT. The chain combines TRDV1 with TRDJ1; 7 bases match TRDD3. The germline V gene encodes CDR1 TSWWSYY and CDR2 QGS. This CDR3 is built from 15 residues. After removal of 3 bases from V and 7 bases from J, the junction contained 11 bases not matched to a gene.

This clone turned up a few times. A much larger clone is a single base away; this may be a read error. This chain connects TRDV1 to TRDJ1; 13 bases fit TRDD3. In the absence of a J gene in TCRdb, the DNA was matched to germline to assign it here. CDR1 and CDR2 (germline): TSWWSYY, QGS. CDR3 length: 22 amino acids. The CDR3 region is CALGEESFPDWGIRGYTYKLIF. The CDR3 bases are TGTGCTCTTGGGGAAGAGTCCTTTCCTGACTGGGGGATACGGGGCTACACCTATAAACTCATCTTT.

This clone was detected many times. The genes are TRDV1 and TRDJ1; 12 bases align to TRDD3. V shed 4 bases and J 8 bases; nucleotides not matched to a gene: 23. CDR3 size: 20 residues. The germline gives CDR1 TSWWSYY, CDR2 QGS. In nucleotides, the CDR3 is TGTGCTCTTGGGGGGGAACGTATCCTACTTCTGAAACTGGGGGATACCAAACTCATCTTT. Translating it yields CALGGERILLLKLGDTKLIF.

This clone was recorded at least ten times. Additional DNA sequences in this sample encode the identical CDR3. The chain has TRDV1 and TRDJ1; 8 nucleotides agree with TRDD3. Per the germline V gene, CDR1 is TSWWSYY and CDR2 is QGS. V lost 3 bases to trimming and J lost 0 bases; unmatched junction nucleotides: 18. The CDR3 has 20 amino acids. CDR3 DNA: TGTGCTCTTGGGGATTGGAAATACTGGGGGGAAAGGAAGAACACCGATAAACTCATCTTT. This encodes CALGDWKYWGERKNTDKLIF.

This clone was detected many times. The rearrangement joins TRDV3 to TRDJ1; 10 bases agree with TRDD3. CDR1 is TVYSNPD and CDR2 is GDNSRS in the germline V gene (reference sequence). After removal of 5 bases from V and 0 bases from J, the junction contained 18 bases not matched to a gene. The length of the CDR3 is 18 residues. CDR3 amino acids: CALGLPQYWGIDTDKLIF. DNA of the CDR3: TGTGCCCTCGGCCTTCCTCAGTACTGGGGGATTGACACCGATAAACTCATCTTT. Using reference TRDV3 and TRDJ1 for the parts outside the CDR3, the full variable domain is CDKVTQSSPDQTVASGSEVVLLCTYDTVYSNPDLFWYRIRPDYSFQFVFYGDNSRSEGADFTQGRFSVKHILTQKAFHLVISPVRTEDSATYYCALGLPQYWGIDTDKLIFGKGTRVTVEP.

This clone is classed as medium-sized (0.01 to 0.1%). The chain has TRDV1 and TRDJ1; 10 bases fit TRDD3. Germline CDR1 and CDR2: TSWWSYY and QGS. The V and J ends lost 0 bases and 7 bases, in that order; junction bases with no gene match: 11. The CDR3 runs 17 residues. CDR3 in DNA: TGTGCTCTTGGGGAACTAGGAAATCCTTACTGGGGGATTAAACTCATCTTT. Its protein product is CALGELGNPYWGIKLIF.

This clone was counted only a few times. It may be a read error: a sequence one base away is much more abundant. Other DNA sequences from this sample encode an identical CDR3 as well. The gene calls are TRDV1 and TRDJ4, with 13 bases fitting TRDD3. This CDR3 region has 22 residues. Germline lookup yields CDR1 TSWWSYY and CDR2 QGS. The chain's CDR3 is CALGELLHHHAVLGDTPGPLIF. The CDR3 DNA sequence: TGTGCTCTCGGGGAATTATTACACCACCACGCTGTACTGGGGGATACGCCGGGACCCCTGATCTTT.

Concerning this clone itself: A far larger clone is only one base removed, so a read error is likely. Additional DNA sequences in this sample encode the identical CDR3. The chain employs TRDV1 and TRDJ1; 7 nucleotides line up with TRDD3. As TCRdb names no J gene, one was assigned here on the basis of a DNA match to germline. Unmatched junction bases numbered 26, after V lost 6 bases and J lost 7 bases. Germline values: CDR1 TSWWSYY, CDR2 QGS. This CDR3 is 19 amino acids long. The CDR3 is CALGSAGTGDPSRNGKLIF. CDR3 nucleotide sequence: TGTGCTCTTGGTTCTGCGGGTACTGGGGATCCCTCGCGAAATGGTAAACTCATCTTT.

This clone was observed at least ten times. This rearrangement joins TRDV2 to TRDJ1; tentatively, D is TRDD3 (5 bases). TCRdb lists no J gene, so it was determined here by aligning the DNA to germline. V was clipped by 2 bases and J by 2 bases, with 20 bases between them. This CDR3 comprises 17 residues. CDR1 and CDR2 from the germline V gene are GEAIGNYY and EKD. CDR3 in DNA: TGTGCCTGTGACAGGAGGATATTCCCCTTTAGGACCGATAAACTCATCTTT. Amino acids: CACDRRIFPFRTDKLIF.